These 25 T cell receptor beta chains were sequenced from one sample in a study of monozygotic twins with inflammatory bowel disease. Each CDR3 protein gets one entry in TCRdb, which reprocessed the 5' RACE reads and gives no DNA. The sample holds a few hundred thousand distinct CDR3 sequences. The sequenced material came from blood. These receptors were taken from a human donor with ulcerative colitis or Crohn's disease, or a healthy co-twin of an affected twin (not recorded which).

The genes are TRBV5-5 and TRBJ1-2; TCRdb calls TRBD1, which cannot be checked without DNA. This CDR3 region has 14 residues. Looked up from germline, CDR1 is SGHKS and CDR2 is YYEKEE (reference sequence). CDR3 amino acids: CASFEGGAHYGYTF.

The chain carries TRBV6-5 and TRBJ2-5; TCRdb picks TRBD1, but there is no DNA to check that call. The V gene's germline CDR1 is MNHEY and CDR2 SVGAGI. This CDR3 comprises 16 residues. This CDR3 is CASSYSPGRIGETQYF.

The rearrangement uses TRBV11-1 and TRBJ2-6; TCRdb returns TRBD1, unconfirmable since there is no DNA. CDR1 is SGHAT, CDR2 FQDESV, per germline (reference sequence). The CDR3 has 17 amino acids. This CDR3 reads CASSSRVGLSGANVLTF.

The CDR3 is CASSQVPIGNIVSYEQYF. The V call is TRBV4-3, the J call TRBJ2-7. The CDR3 loop spans 18 amino acids. The germline gives CDR1 LGHNA, CDR2 YSLEER.

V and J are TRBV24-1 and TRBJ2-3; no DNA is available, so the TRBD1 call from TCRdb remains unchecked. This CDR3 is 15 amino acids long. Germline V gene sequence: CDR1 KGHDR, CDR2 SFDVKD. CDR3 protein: CATSRGGRDMDTQYF.

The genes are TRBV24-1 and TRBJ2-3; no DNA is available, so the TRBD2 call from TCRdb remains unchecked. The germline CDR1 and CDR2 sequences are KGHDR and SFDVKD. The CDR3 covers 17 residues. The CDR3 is CATSGPSSGRTTDTQYF.

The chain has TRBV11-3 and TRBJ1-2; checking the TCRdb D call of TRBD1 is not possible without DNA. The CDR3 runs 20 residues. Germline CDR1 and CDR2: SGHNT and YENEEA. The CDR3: CASSLPWPDILGAANYGYTF.

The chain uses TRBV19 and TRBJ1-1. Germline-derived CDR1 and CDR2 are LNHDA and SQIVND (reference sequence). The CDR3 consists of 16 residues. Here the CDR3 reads CASSIAAGFVITEAFF.

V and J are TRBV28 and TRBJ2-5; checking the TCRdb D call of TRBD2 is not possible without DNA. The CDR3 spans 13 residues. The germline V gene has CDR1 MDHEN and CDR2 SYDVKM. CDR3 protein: CASSPVGRRTQYF.

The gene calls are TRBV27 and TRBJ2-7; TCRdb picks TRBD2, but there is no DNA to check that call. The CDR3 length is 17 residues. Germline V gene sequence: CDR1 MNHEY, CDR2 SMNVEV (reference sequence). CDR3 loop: CASSPRVGGASSYEQYF.

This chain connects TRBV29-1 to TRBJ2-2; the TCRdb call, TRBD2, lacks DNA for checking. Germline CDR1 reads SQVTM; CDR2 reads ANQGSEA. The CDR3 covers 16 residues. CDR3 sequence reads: CSVRMGGGTNTGELFF.

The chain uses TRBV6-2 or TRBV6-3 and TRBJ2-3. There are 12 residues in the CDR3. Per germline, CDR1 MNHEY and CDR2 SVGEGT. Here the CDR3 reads CASSAHTDTQYF.

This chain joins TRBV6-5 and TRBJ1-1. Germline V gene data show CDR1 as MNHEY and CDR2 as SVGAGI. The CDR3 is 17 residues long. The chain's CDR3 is CASSYFSRRGAGTEAFF.

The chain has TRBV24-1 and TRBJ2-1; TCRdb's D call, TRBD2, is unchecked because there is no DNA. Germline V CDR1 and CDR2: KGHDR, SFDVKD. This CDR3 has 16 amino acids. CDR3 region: CATSDLLSGGVNEQFF.

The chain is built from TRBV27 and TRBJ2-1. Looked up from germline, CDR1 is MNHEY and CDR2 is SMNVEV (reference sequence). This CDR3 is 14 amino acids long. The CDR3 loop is CASSWGDSYNEQFF.

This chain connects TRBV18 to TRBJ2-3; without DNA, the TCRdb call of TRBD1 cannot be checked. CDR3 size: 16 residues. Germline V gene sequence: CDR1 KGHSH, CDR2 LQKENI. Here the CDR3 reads CASEAPGRRLSDTQYF.

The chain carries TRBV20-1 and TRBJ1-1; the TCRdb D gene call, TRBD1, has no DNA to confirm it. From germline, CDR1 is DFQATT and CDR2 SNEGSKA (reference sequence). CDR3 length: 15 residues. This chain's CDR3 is CSASSPGPSFGEAFF.

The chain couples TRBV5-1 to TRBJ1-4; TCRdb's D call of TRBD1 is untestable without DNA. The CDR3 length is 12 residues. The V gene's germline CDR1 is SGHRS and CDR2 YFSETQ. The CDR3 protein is CASSFGGQKLFF.

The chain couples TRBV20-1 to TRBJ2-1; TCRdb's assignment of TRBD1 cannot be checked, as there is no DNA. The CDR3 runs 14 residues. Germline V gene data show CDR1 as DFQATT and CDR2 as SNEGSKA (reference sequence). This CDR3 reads CSASPPRDRGEQFF.

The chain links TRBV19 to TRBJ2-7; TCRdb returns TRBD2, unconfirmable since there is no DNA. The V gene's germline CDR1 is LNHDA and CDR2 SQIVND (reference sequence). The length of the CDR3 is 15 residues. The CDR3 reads CASRMTGTSFNEQYF.

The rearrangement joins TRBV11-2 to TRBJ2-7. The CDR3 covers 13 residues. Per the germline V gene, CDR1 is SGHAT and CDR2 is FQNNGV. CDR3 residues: CASSRMVRYEQYF. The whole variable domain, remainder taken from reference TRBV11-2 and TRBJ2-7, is EAGVAQSPRYKIIEKRQSVAFWCNPISGHATLYWYQQILGQGPKLLIQFQNNGVVDDSQLPKDRFSAERLKGVDSTLKIQPAKLEDSAVYLCASSRMVRYEQYFGPGTRLTVT.

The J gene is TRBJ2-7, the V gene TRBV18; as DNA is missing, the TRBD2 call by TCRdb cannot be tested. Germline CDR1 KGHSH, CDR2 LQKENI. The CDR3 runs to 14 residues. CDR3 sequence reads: CASSPGGGATEQYF.

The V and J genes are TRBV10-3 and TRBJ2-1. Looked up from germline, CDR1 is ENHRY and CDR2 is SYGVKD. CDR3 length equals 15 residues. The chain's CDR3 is CAITEQPLTFNEQFF.

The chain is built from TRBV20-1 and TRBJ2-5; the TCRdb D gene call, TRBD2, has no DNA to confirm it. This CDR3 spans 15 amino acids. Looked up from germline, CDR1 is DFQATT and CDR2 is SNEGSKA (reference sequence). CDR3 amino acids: CSAEGLAAIQETQYF.

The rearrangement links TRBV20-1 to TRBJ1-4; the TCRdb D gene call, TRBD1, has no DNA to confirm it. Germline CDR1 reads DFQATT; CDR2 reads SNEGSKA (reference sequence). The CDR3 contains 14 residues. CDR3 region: CSARDLNRGEKLFF.